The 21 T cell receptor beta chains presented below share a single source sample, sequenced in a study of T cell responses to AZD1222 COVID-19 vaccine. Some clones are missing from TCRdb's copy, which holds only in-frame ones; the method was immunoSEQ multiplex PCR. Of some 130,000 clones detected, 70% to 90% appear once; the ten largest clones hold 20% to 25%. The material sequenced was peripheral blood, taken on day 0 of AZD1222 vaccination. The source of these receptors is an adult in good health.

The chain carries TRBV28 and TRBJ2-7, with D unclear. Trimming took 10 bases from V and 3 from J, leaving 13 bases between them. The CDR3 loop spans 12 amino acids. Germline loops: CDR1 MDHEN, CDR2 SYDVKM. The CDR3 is CAISGGIYEQYF. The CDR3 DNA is TGTGCCATCTCGGGTGGGATCTACGAGCAGTACTTC.

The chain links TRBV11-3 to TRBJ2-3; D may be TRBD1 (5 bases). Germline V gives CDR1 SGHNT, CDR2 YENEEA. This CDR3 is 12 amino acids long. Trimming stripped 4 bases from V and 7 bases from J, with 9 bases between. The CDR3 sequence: CASSSDSYTQYF. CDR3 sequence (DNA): TGTGCCAGCAGCTCTGACAGTTATACGCAGTATTTT.

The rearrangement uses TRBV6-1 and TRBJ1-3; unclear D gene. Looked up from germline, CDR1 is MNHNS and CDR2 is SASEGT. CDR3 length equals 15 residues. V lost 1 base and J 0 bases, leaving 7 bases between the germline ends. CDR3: CASSEGDISGNTIYF. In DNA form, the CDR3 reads TGTGCCAGCAGTGAAGGGGATATCTCTGGAAACACCATATATTTT.

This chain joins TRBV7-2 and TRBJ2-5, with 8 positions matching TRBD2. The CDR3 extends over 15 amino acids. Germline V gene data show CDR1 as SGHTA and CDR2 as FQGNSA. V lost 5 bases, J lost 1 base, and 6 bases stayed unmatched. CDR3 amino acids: CASSIGGGPQETQYF. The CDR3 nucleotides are TGTGCCAGCAGCATCGGGGGGGGCCCCCAAGAGACCCAGTACTTC.

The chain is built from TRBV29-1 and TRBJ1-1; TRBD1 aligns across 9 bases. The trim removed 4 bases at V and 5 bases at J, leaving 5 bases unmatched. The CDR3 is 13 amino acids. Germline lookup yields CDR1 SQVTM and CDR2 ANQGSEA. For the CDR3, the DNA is TGCAGCGTTGTCAACAGGGGGCGGACTGAAGCTTTCTTT. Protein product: CSVVNRGRTEAFF.

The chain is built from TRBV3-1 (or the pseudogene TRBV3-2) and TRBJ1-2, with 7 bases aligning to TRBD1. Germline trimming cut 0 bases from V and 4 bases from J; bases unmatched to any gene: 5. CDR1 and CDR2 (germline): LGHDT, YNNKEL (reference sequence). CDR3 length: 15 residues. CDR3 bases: TGTGCCAGCAGCCAAGATACGGGACAGTCCTATGGCTACACCTTC. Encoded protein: CASSQDTGQSYGYTF.

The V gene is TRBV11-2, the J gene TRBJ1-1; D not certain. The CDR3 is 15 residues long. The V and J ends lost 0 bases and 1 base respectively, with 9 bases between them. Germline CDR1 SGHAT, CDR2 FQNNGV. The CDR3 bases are TGTGCCAGCAGCTTAGACATACGGAGGAACACTGAAGCTTTCTTT. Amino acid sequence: CASSLDIRRNTEAFF. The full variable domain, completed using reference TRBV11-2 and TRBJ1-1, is EAGVAQSPRYKIIEKRQSVAFWCNPISGHATLYWYQQILGQGPKLLIQFQNNGVVDDSQLPKDRFSAERLKGVDSTLKIQPAKLEDSAVYLCASSLDIRRNTEAFFGQGTRLTVV.

CDR3 residues: CASGAKGDTEAFF. As DNA, the CDR3 is TGTGCCAGTGGGGCGAAGGGAGACACTGAAGCTTTCTTT. V and J are TRBV19 and TRBJ1-1; D is possibly TRBD1 (5 bases). The CDR3 spans 13 residues. The germline V and J ends were trimmed by 8 bases and 3 bases, with 13 bases remaining between them. CDR1 LNHDA and CDR2 SQIVND come from the germline V gene (reference sequence).

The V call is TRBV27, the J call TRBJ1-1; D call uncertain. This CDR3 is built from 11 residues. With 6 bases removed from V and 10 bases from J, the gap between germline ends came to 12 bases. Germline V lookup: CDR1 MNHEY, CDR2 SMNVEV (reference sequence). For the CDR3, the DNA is TGTGCCAGCAGCAAAGGGTGGATAGCTTTCTTT. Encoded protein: CASSKGWIAFF.

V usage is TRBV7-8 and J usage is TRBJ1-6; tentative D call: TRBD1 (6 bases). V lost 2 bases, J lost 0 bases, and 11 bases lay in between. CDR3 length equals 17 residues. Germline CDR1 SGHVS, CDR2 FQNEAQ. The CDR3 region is CASSLKLGGSYNSPLHF. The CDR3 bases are TGTGCCAGCAGCTTAAAGTTAGGGGGCTCCTATAATTCACCCCTCCACTTT.

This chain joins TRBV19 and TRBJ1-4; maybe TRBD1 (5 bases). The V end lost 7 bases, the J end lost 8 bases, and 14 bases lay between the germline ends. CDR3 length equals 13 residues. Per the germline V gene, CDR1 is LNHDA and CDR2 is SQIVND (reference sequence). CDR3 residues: CASTPGWDEKLFF. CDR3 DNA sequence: TGTGCCAGTACCCCTGGCTGGGACGAAAAACTGTTTTTT.

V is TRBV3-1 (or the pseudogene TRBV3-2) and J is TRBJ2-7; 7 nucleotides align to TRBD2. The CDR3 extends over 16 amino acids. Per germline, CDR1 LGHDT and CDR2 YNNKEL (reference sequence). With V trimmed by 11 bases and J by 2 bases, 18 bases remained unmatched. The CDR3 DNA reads TGTGCCCGCGGGCGTGGCGGGGGAGGGGCGACCTACGAGCAGTACTTC. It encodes CARGRGGGGATYEQYF.

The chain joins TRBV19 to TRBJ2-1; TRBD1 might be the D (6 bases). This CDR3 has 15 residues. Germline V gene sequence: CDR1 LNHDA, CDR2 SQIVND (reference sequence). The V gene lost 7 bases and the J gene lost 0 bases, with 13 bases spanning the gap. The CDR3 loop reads CASMDSPSSYNEQFF. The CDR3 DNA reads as TGTGCCAGTATGGACAGTCCATCCTCCTACAATGAGCAGTTCTTC.

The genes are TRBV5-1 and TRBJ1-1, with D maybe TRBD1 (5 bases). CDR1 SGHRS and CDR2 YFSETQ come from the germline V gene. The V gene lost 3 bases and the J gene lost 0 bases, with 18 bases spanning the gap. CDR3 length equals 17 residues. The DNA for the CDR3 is TGCGCCAGCAGCTACGACAGCCCCCGAAGAATGAACACTGAAGCTTTCTTT. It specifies CASSYDSPRRMNTEAFF.

CDR3 nucleotide sequence: TGTGCCAGCAGCCGGGACATCTATCAGCCCCAGCATTTT. Protein sequence: CASSRDIYQPQHF. The chain employs TRBV12-3 or TRBV12-4 and TRBJ1-5; tentative D call: TRBD1 (6 bases). The V end was cut by 6 bases, the J end by 5 bases, with 11 bases between. The CDR3 spans 13 residues.

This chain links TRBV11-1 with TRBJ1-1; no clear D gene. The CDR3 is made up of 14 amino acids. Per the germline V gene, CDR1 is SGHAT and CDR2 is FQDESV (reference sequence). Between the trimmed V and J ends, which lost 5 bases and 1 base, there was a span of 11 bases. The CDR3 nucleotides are TGTGCCAGCAGCCTGACACGGGGGAACACTGAAGCTTTCTTT. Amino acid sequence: CASSLTRGNTEAFF.

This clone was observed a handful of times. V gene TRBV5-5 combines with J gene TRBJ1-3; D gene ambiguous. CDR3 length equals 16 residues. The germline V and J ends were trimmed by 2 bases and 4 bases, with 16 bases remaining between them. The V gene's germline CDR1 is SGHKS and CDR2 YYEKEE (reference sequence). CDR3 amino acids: CASSFSAGSWGNTIYF. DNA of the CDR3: TGTGCCAGCAGCTTTTCCGCCGGTTCGTGGGGAAACACCATATATTTT. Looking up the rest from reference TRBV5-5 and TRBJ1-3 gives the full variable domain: DAGVTQSPTHLIKTRGQQVTLRCSPISGHKSVSWYQQVLGQGPQFIFQYYEKEERGRGNFPDRFSARQFPNYSSELNVNALLLGDSALYLCASSFSAGSWGNTIYFGEGSWLTVV.

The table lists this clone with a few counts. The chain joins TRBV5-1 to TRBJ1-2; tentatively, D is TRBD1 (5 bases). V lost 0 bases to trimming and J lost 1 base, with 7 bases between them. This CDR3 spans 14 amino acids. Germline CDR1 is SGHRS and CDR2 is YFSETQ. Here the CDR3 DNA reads TGCGCCAGCAGCTTGGGACAGATTAACTATGGCTACACCTTC. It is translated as CASSLGQINYGYTF. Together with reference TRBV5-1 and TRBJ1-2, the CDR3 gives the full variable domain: KAGVTQTPRYLIKTRGQQVTLSCSPISGHRSVSWYQQTPGQGLQFLFEYFSETQRNKGNFPGRFSGRQFSNSRSEMNVSTLELGDSALYLCASSLGQINYGYTFGSGTRLTVV.

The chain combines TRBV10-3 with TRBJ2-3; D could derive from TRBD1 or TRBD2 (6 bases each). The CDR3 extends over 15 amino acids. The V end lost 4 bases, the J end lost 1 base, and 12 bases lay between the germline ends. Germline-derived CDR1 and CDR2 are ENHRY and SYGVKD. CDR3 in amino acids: CAISVGGSGTDTQYF. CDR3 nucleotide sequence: TGTGCCATCAGTGTCGGGGGCTCAGGCACAGATACGCAGTATTTT.

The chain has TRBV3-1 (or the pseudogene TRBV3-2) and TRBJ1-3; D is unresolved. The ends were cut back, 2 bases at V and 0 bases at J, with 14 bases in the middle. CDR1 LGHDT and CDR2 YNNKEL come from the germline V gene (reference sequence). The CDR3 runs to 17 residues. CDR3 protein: CASSQIRSAYSGNTIYF. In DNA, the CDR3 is TGTGCCAGCAGCCAAATCCGGTCGGCATACTCTGGAAACACCATATATTTT.

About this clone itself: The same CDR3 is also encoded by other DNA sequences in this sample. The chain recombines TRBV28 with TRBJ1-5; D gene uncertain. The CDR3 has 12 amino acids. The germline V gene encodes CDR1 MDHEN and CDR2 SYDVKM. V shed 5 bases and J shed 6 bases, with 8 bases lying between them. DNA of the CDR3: TGTGCCAGCAGTCCCCCCGGTCAGCCCCAGCATTTT. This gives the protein CASSPPGQPQHF.